Given below is one T cell receptor beta chain in context. The data are from a study of tumor-infiltrating lymphocytes in primary liver carcinoma. The CDR3 is 14 amino acids. V was cut by 0 bases and J by 8 bases, with 11 bases left in between. CDR1 is LNHNV and CDR2 is YYDKDF in the germline V gene (reference sequence). They got blood RNA out of unsorted whole blood and also pulled out germline DNA. Constant-region priming of roughly 0.45 ug total RNA yielded TCR beta cDNA. Each TCR beta library was derived from three nested multiplex PCR rounds that employed slightly modified ARM-PCR. The opening two PCR rounds, around 11 cycles each, paired TRBV1-TRBV30 forward primers with a C-beta reverse primer. TCRdb re-called the multiplex PCR reads through MiXCR, storing one row per CDR3 protein. Among about 180,000 distinct CDR3 sequences listed, roughly 60% were seen once.

This clonotype originated in a man between 40 and 49 years old with primary liver carcinoma and hepatitis B virus infection. The genes are TRBV15 and TRBJ2-1; D ambiguous. The sample comprised peripheral blood. The CDR3 reads CATSRDLVSDEQFF. The CDR3 DNA follows: TGTGCCACCAGCAGAGATCTGGTAAGCGATGAGCAGTTCTTC.